The 4 T cell receptor beta chains listed next were all sequenced from one sample in a study of graft-versus-host responses after intestinal transplantation. This table comes from immunoSEQ multiplex PCR, and its TCRdb copy is limited to in-frame clones, with some not included. The data contain under 150,000 clones, roughly nine tenths of them seen just once; the ten biggest clones take up under 0.2%. These receptors lack a known antigen. This sample comprised unstimulated CD4+ T cells sorted from spleen or lymph node cells, obtained before intestinal transplant. The source is a human donor who received an intestinal transplant.

J is TRBJ1-1 and V is TRBV5-1; a weak D match, TRBD1 (5 bases). Germline V lookup: CDR1 SGHRS, CDR2 YFSETQ. This CDR3 is built from 12 residues. With 4 bases removed from V and 6 bases from J, the gap between germline ends came to 10 bases. CDR3 in DNA: TGCGCCAGCAGCGTTCCAGGGCCTGAAGCTTTCTTT. This sequence encodes CASSVPGPEAFF.

This clone is a singleton in its sample. The gene calls are TRBV4-1 and TRBJ1-1; D is possibly TRBD1 (5 bases). The CDR3 runs 17 residues. CDR1 MGHRA and CDR2 YSYEKL come from the germline V gene. Trimming took off 1 base at V and 1 base at J, with 16 bases between the two ends. The CDR3 bases are TGCGCCAGCAGCCAAGCGGGACTTACTCTCGGGAACACTGAAGCTTTCTTT. Encoded protein: CASSQAGLTLGNTEAFF.

This chain joins TRBV5-1 and TRBJ1-1; possibly TRBD1 for D (6 bases). The ends were cut back, 4 bases at V and 5 bases at J, with 15 bases in the middle. The length of the CDR3 is 14 residues. Germline CDR1 SGHRS, CDR2 YFSETQ. The CDR3 reads CASSERDTWTEAFF. CDR3 coding DNA: TGCGCCAGCAGCGAGCGGGACACCTGGACTGAAGCTTTCTTT.

Worth noting for this clone: Sequence at one end of the junction differs from germline and may be a read error. The J gene is TRBJ1-4, the V gene TRBV18; the D is unclear. This CDR3 has 15 residues. In germline, CDR1 is KGHSH, CDR2 LQKENI. CDR3 in DNA: TGTGCCGGCTCACCACCCTCAGGCACAGTAGAAAAACTGTTTTTT. Protein sequence: CAGSPPSGTVEKLFF.